The T cell receptor (beta chain) described here comes from a study of PD-1 blockade in mismatch repair-deficient tumors. The overall study: Enrolled about 2012-2016, patients had progressing, pretreated mismatch repair-deficient cancers of about a dozen types.

TCRdb keeps only in-frame clones here, not all; method: immunoSEQ multiplex PCR. The table lists some 48,000 clones, approximately 81% of them singletons. CDR1 LNHDA and CDR2 SQIVND come from the germline V gene (reference sequence). The CDR3 runs to 14 residues. Study-level results: Rapid post-treatment expansion, then contraction, generally preceding radiologic response, marked tumor-resident clones.

Mismatch repair deficiency was confirmed in all patients, by PCR or immunohistochemistry. This clone was counted a few times. The target antigen is unknown. Germline and junction disagree at one end, which may indicate a read error. V usage is TRBV19 and J usage is TRBJ2-7; 8 bases map to TRBD1. The sequence derives from an adult with mismatch repair-deficient cancer. The input for sequencing was peripheral blood, taken roughly 21 weeks after starting pembrolizumab. CDR3 DNA sequence: TGTGCCACTAGTAACAGGGGGGCTGGTGACGAGCAGTACTTC. Its translation is CATSNRGAGDEQYF.